This TCR beta chain appears in the sequencing data of a study of blood T cell repertoires in COVID-19. CDR3 length: 20 residues. The germline CDR1 and CDR2 sequences are KGHDR and SFDVKD. J gave up 2 bases and V 4 bases, and 18 bases lay outside the gene matches. Authors' analysis steps: By means of reference gene primer amplification, nucleated cell counts were estimated. Repertoires were generated with immunoSEQ multiplex PCR, while TCRdb's copy carries only in-frame clones and drops some. The V and J calls and clone size are taken from that table; D and trimming were inferred from the DNA. The data hold approximately 66,000 clones, with about 86% observed a single time.

The sequenced material came from peripheral blood. This chain links TRBV24-1 with TRBJ2-3; 9 positions match TRBD2. This clonotype originated in a man aged 45-60 years with active COVID-19. The CDR3 coding sequence is TGTGCCACCAGTGACCCAACTGGAGCGGGGGGCTCGGGATCCACAGATACGCAGTATTTT. It translates to CATSDPTGAGGSGSTDTQYF.